The 7 T cell receptor beta chains below were found in one sample sequenced in a study of T cell repertoires in cytomegalovirus infection. TCRdb itself ran the reads through MiXCR, one entry per CDR3 protein. The sample records about 310,000 distinct CDR3 sequences, 9.6% being singletons. The sequencing input was PBMCs. The receptor source for this set is a human donor in good health (CMV status not recorded). Some clones in this sample may be carry-over from other donors' samples.

This clonotype was detected a few times. V is TRBV18 and J is TRBJ2-7; D is undetermined. CDR1 KGHSH and CDR2 LQKENI come from the germline V gene. This CDR3 is 12 amino acids long. Deletions cut 4 bases from V and 2 bases from J, with 6 bases between. CDR3 region: CASSHTTYEQYF. CDR3 coding DNA: TGTGCCAGCTCACACACTACCTACGAGCAGTACTTC.

In this sample, this clonotype turned up many times. The chain employs TRBV7-6 and TRBJ1-2, with unresolved D. Deletions cut 3 bases from V and 3 bases from J, with 20 bases between. This CDR3 region has 17 residues. In germline, CDR1 is SGHVS, CDR2 FNYEAQ. CDR3 nucleotide sequence: TGTGCCAGCAGCTTCTCCCCTTCTCAACTAGAGCACTATGGCTACACCTTC. It codes for CASSFSPSQLEHYGYTF.

This sequence joins TRBV10-3 and TRBJ1-3; 9 bases align to TRBD1. The CDR3 runs 17 residues. V shed 3 bases and J 0 bases; nucleotides not matched to a gene: 6. Germline CDR1 is ENHRY and CDR2 is SYGVKD. CDR3 loop: CAISESGTGTSGNTIYF. CDR3 DNA sequence: TGTGCCATCAGTGAATCCGGGACAGGGACCTCTGGAAACACCATATATTTT.

The rearrangement links TRBV20-1 to TRBJ1-5; D perhaps matches TRBD1 (5 bases). Germline V gives CDR1 DFQATT, CDR2 SNEGSKA (reference sequence). The CDR3 is 18 residues long. With 1 base removed from V and 3 bases from J, the gap between germline ends came to 22 bases. CDR3 coding DNA: TGCAGTGCTAGAGGCCTCCAGGGACCCCCCGGCCCCAATCAGCCCCAGCATTTT. Translated, it gives CSARGLQGPPGPNQPQHF.

This clonotype was detected only a few times. This chain uses TRBV18 with TRBJ1-2, with TRBD1 as a possible D gene (5 bases). The V and J ends lost 0 bases and 4 bases respectively, with 9 bases between them. CDR3 length: 14 amino acids. Germline CDR1 reads KGHSH; CDR2 reads LQKENI. The DNA for the CDR3 is TGTGCCAGCTCACCACCGGGGCTGAGCTATGGCTACACCTTC. This sequence encodes CASSPPGLSYGYTF.

In its sample, this clonotype was seen a few times. The chain has TRBV10-3 and TRBJ1-6; D unclear. The CDR3 spans 13 residues. With 10 bases removed from V and 7 bases from J, the gap between germline ends came to 14 bases. Germline V gene lookup returns CDR1 ENHRY and CDR2 SYGVKD. Here the CDR3 reads CANTREVNSPLHF. CDR3 sequence (DNA): TGTGCCAACACAAGGGAAGTAAATTCACCCCTCCACTTT.

This clonotype was counted at least ten times. The rearrangement links TRBV12-3 or TRBV12-4 to TRBJ1-1; D is perhaps TRBD1 (6 bases). The CDR3 is 15 residues long. Trimming removed 6 bases from V and 3 bases from J, with 17 bases in between. CDR3 coding DNA: TGTGCCAGCAGACGAACCCGCCCAGGGGACACTGAAGCTTTCTTT. This gives the protein CASRRTRPGDTEAFF.